One sample yielded the 2 T cell receptor beta chains listed below, sequenced in a study of blood T cell repertoires in COVID-19. Assay used: immunoSEQ multiplex PCR; TCRdb lists only in-frame clones, some missing. This sample carries about 82,000 clones, approximately 78% of them seen once, and the ten largest clones take about a third. The sample consisted of peripheral blood. The receptors come from a man between 60 and 75 years old with COVID-19, enrolled during active disease.

V is TRBV6-1 and J is TRBJ2-7; a possible D gene is TRBD1 (6 bases). CDR3 size: 15 residues. The germline V gene has CDR1 MNHNS and CDR2 SASEGT. The germline V and J ends were trimmed by 1 base and 1 base, with 11 bases remaining between them. The CDR3 region is CASSEGWGQSYEQYF. For the CDR3, the DNA is TGTGCCAGCAGTGAAGGTTGGGGACAATCCTACGAGCAGTACTTC.

Remarks on this clone: Other DNA sequences within the sample encode an identical CDR3. The chain joins TRBV7-9 to TRBJ2-7; tentative D call: TRBD2 (5 bases). This CDR3 is 14 amino acids long. Per the germline V gene, CDR1 is SEHNR and CDR2 is FQNEAQ (reference sequence). V lost 0 bases and J 2 bases, leaving 8 bases between the germline ends. The CDR3 DNA sequence: TGTGCCAGCAGCTTAGCGAGCGGAACCTACGAGCAGTACTTC. It is translated as CASSLASGTYEQYF.